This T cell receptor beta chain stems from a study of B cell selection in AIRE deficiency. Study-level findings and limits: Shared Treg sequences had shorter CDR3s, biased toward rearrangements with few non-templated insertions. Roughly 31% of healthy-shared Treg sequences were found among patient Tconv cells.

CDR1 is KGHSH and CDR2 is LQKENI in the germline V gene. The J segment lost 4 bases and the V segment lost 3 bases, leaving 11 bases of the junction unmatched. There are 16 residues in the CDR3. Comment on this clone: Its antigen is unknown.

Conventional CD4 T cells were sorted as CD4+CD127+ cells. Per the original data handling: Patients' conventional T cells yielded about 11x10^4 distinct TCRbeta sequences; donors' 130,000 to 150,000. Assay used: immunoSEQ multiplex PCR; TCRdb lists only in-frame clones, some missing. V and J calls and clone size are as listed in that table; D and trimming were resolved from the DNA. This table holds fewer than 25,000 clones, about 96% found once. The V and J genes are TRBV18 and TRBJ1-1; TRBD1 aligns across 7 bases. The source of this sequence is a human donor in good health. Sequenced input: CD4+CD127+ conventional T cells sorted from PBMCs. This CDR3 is CASSPIRTGMGTEAFF. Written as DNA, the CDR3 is TGTGCCAGCTCACCGATTCGGACAGGTATGGGCACTGAAGCTTTCTTT. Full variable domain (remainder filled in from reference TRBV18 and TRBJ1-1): NAGVMQNPRHLVRRRGQEARLRCSPMKGHSHVYWYRQLPEEGLKFMVYLQKENIIDESGMPKERFSAEFPKEGPSILRIQQVVRGDSAAYFCASSPIRTGMGTEAFFGQGTRLTVV.